This TCR beta chain is drawn from a study of type 1 and type 2 diabetes patients. The CDR3 extends over 12 amino acids. Per the germline V gene, CDR1 is SGHTA and CDR2 is FQGNSA. The V end lost 6 bases, the J end lost 5 bases, and 10 bases lay between the germline ends. The table lists this clonotype with a few counts. Genomic DNA was the PCR template. A primer set of 30 forward and 13 reverse primers amplified the CDR3. MiXCR, applied by TCRdb to the multiplex PCR reads, yields one record per CDR3 protein. The sample lists 270,000 or so distinct CDR3 sequences, approximately 45% occurring once. The TCR sequence derives from a man aged 18 to 35 with type 2 diabetes. Sample: peripheral blood mononuclear cells (PBMCs). The chain joins TRBV7-2 to TRBJ2-5, with D hard to call. The DNA for the CDR3 is TGTGCCAGCAGTTTCGCCACGGAGACCCAGTACTTC. Residues: CASSFATETQYF.